Following are 20 T cell receptor beta chains from one sample sequenced in a study of blood T cell repertoires in COVID-19. Sequencing was performed with immunoSEQ multiplex PCR; in TCRdb, only in-frame clones are kept and a portion is missing. This sample carries roughly 200,000 clones, around 85% of them seen once, and the ten largest clones take roughly 6.2%. Sequencing was carried out using PBMCs or T cells enriched from blood (not recorded which). The receptors were gathered from a man between 40 and 49 years old who had recovered from COVID-19.

CDR3: CASSYPGYAEAFF. The CDR3 DNA reads TGTGCCAGCAGCTATCCAGGGTACGCTGAAGCTTTCTTT. The chain links TRBV12-3 or TRBV12-4 to TRBJ1-1; TRBD1 might be the D (5 bases). This CDR3 spans 13 amino acids. Trimming cost V 6 bases and J 6 bases, with 14 bases left between them.

V gene TRBV13 combines with J gene TRBJ2-5, with no clear D. The CDR3 sequence is 13 residues long. V lost 3 bases, J lost 1 base, and 6 bases lay in between. Germline V gives CDR1 PRHDT, CDR2 FYEKMQ (reference sequence). The CDR3 coding sequence is TGTGCCAGCAGCTTGGCAAGCCAAGAGACCCAGTACTTC. As protein: CASSLASQETQYF.

The chain carries TRBV6-9 and TRBJ1-1, with D maybe TRBD1 (5 bases). V was cut by 2 bases and J by 2 bases, with 15 bases left in between. The germline V gene has CDR1 MNHGY and CDR2 SVAAGI. The CDR3 covers 16 residues. CDR3 nucleotides: TGTGCCAGCAGTTATCGTTCAGGGCAGCTTAACACTGAAGCTTTCTTT. Translating gives CASSYRSGQLNTEAFF.

The chain links TRBV9 to TRBJ2-3; TRBD2 matches 8 bases. V lost 0 bases, J lost 1 base, and 4 bases stayed unmatched. Per germline, CDR1 SGDLS and CDR2 YYNGEE. The CDR3 runs to 16 residues. The CDR3 DNA reads TGTGCCAGCAGCGTAGCTACGGGGGGGCGCACAGATACGCAGTATTTT. The encoded protein is CASSVATGGRTDTQYF.

The V gene is TRBV9, the J gene TRBJ2-3; the D is unclear. The V gene's germline CDR1 is SGDLS and CDR2 YYNGEE. V lost 4 bases, J lost 5 bases, and 8 bases lay in between. This CDR3 region has 12 residues. This CDR3 reads CASSPGLDTQYF. The CDR3 coding sequence is TGTGCCAGCAGCCCCGGTCTAGATACGCAGTATTTT.

This chain uses TRBV7-4 with TRBJ1-1; weak D call: TRBD1 (6 bases). The CDR3 covers 12 residues. Trimming pared 8 bases from V and 4 bases from J, leaving 11 bases between. Germline loops: CDR1 SGHVT, CDR2 SQSDAQ. In DNA, the CDR3 is TGTGCCAGCCTGAGGGGGAGCACTGAAGCTTTCTTT. This sequence encodes CASLRGSTEAFF. Drawing the rest from reference TRBV7-4 and TRBJ1-1, the complete variable domain is GAGVSQSPRYKVAKRGRDVALRCDSISGHVTLYWYRQTLGQGSEVLTYSQSDAQRDKSGRPSGRFSAERPERSVSTLKIQRTEQGDSAVYLCASLRGSTEAFFGQGTRLTVV.

This clone was seen once. The genes are TRBV4-1 and TRBJ2-5, with 11 bases matching TRBD2. V lost 4 bases, J lost 2 bases, and 9 bases stayed unmatched. CDR1 and CDR2 from the germline V gene are MGHRA and YSYEKL. This CDR3 contains 17 residues. CDR3 protein: CASSRGTGTSGQETQYF. CDR3 sequence (DNA): TGCGCCAGCAGCCGAGGGACCGGGACTAGCGGACAAGAGACCCAGTACTTC.

V and J are TRBV18 and TRBJ1-2, with unresolved D. Germline V gene lookup returns CDR1 KGHSH and CDR2 LQKENI. This CDR3 has 18 amino acids. The V end lost 3 bases, the J end lost 6 bases, and 26 bases lay between the germline ends. DNA for the CDR3: TGTGCCAGCTCACCCTCAACTCTAACGGATGCGGTCCCACATGGCTACACCTTC. Protein sequence: CASSPSTLTDAVPHGYTF.

This sequence joins TRBV5-1 and TRBJ1-2, with 9 bases lining up with TRBD1. This CDR3 is 14 amino acids long. CDR1 and CDR2 (germline): SGHRS, YFSETQ. V gave up 4 bases and J gave up 2 bases; unmatched junction bases: 3. CDR3 amino acids: CASSQGQGNYGYTF. In DNA form, the CDR3 reads TGCGCCAGCAGCCAGGGACAGGGAAACTATGGCTACACCTTC.

This chain links TRBV6-5 with TRBJ1-2, with 7 nucleotides matching TRBD1. The germline V gene has CDR1 MNHEY and CDR2 SVGAGI. The CDR3 loop spans 15 amino acids. With V trimmed by 5 bases and J by 3 bases, 9 bases remained unmatched. The CDR3, as DNA: TGTGCCAGCAGTCTGACAGGGAGTCTCGACTATGGCTACACCTTC. Its translation: CASSLTGSLDYGYTF.

This chain links TRBV27 with TRBJ2-7, with D unclear. The V gene lost 7 bases and the J gene lost 3 bases, with 13 bases spanning the gap. CDR1 and CDR2 from the germline V gene are MNHEY and SMNVEV (reference sequence). The CDR3 spans 13 residues. The CDR3: CASTPLGGYEQYF. CDR3 in DNA: TGTGCCAGCACCCCACTTGGTGGCTACGAGCAGTACTTC.

This chain joins TRBV12-3 or TRBV12-4 and TRBJ2-2; D unclear. Trimming pared 6 bases from V and 4 bases from J, leaving 9 bases between. The CDR3 sequence is 13 residues long. This CDR3 reads CASSISSTGELFF. The CDR3 DNA reads TGTGCCAGCAGCATCTCGAGCACCGGGGAGCTGTTTTTT.

The rearrangement uses TRBV9 and TRBJ2-1, with TRBD2 as a possible D gene (5 bases). The CDR3 contains 16 residues. V dropped 4 bases and J dropped 4 bases, with 18 bases sitting between them. Germline CDR1 reads SGDLS; CDR2 reads YYNGEE. CDR3 nucleotides: TGTGCCAGCAGCCCCCGGACTGGTTCCGAGTACAATGAGCAGTTCTTC. It encodes CASSPRTGSEYNEQFF.

The chain recombines TRBV30 with TRBJ1-5; 7 nucleotides agree with TRBD1. Trimming cost V 3 bases and J 7 bases; bases outside gene matches: 9. The CDR3 has 14 residues. CDR1 GTSNPN and CDR2 SVGIG come from the germline V gene (reference sequence). The DNA for the CDR3 is TGTGCCTGGAGCGGGGACAGAATTGCCCAGCCCCAGCATTTT. Translating gives CAWSGDRIAQPQHF.

This chain joins TRBV28 and TRBJ2-3; 10 nucleotides match TRBD2. The CDR3 has 16 residues. With V trimmed by 7 bases and J by 6 bases, 13 bases remained unmatched. Germline values: CDR1 MDHEN, CDR2 SYDVKM. CDR3 region: CASTPRLAGVPDTQYF. CDR3 nucleotides: TGTGCCAGCACCCCGCGCCTAGCGGGAGTACCGGATACGCAGTATTTT.

V and J are TRBV11-2 and TRBJ1-3, with 9 bases aligning to TRBD1. Unmatched junction bases numbered 4, after V lost 3 bases and J lost 7 bases. The CDR3 spans 14 residues. CDR1 is SGHAT and CDR2 is FQNNGV in the germline V gene. The CDR3 is CASSLRTGDNTIYF. DNA for the CDR3: TGTGCCAGCAGCTTGCGGACAGGGGATAACACCATATATTTT.

This rearrangement joins TRBV9 to TRBJ1-3; D is ambiguous. Germline loops: CDR1 SGDLS, CDR2 YYNGEE. The length of the CDR3 is 15 residues. The V end was cut by 4 bases, the J end by 1 base, with 12 bases between. The CDR3 loop reads CASSKPGSSGNTIYF. The CDR3 coding sequence is TGTGCCAGCAGCAAGCCGGGTTCGTCTGGAAACACCATATATTTT.

This clone came up a few times. The chain joins TRBV2 to TRBJ1-1; no definite D call. Trimming took 4 bases from V and 6 from J, leaving 12 bases between them. The CDR3 sequence is 13 residues long. CDR1 is SNHLY and CDR2 is FYNNEI in the germline V gene. CDR3 in amino acids: CASSVLPGAEAFF. The CDR3 region has the DNA TGTGCCAGCAGTGTTTTACCGGGTGCTGAAGCTTTCTTT.

This clone was picked up one time. The chain uses TRBV25-1 and TRBJ1-6; D unresolved. Germline V gene data show CDR1 as MGHDK and CDR2 as SYGVNS. This CDR3 comprises 14 residues. V lost 4 bases and J 7 bases, leaving 11 bases between the germline ends. CDR3 loop: CASSAGVRNSPLHF. The CDR3, as DNA: TGTGCCAGCAGTGCCGGGGTTAGAAATTCACCCCTCCACTTT.

The rearrangement links TRBV9 to TRBJ1-4; 7 bases map to TRBD1. Trimming cost V 0 bases and J 9 bases; bases outside gene matches: 5. The germline V gene encodes CDR1 SGDLS and CDR2 YYNGEE. The CDR3 length is 14 residues. CDR3: CASSVGGDSQKLFF. The CDR3 DNA follows: TGTGCCAGCAGCGTAGGGGGGGACAGCCAAAAACTGTTTTTT.